This TCR beta chain was obtained from a study of blood T cell repertoires in COVID-19. On the study more broadly: Samples of COVID-19 (acute and convalescent) were obtained from the United States, Italy and Spain. From T cells, B-cell-depleted T cells, or PBMCs came the material, which was cDNA or gDNA.

Germline V gene data show CDR1 as MNHEY and CDR2 as SVGAGI. V was shortened by 6 bases and J by 4 bases, with 16 bases between the two germline ends. CDR3 length: 15 amino acids. Original data processing: Amplifying reference gene primers gave estimates of nucleated cell counts. Data came from immunoSEQ multiplex PCR; TCRdb stores just in-frame clones and leaves some out. The V and J calls and clone size come from that table; D and trimming were worked out from the DNA. The table shows 310,000 or so clones, with about 86% occurring only once. The source is a woman aged 30 to 39 who had recovered from COVID-19. The V and J genes are TRBV6-5 and TRBJ1-3, with D possibly TRBD1 on 6 matching bases. Sequenced: peripheral blood. The CDR3 region has the DNA TGTGCCAGCAGCGACATCGGGGGGCCAGGAAACACCATATATTTT. This sequence encodes CASSDIGGPGNTIYF.